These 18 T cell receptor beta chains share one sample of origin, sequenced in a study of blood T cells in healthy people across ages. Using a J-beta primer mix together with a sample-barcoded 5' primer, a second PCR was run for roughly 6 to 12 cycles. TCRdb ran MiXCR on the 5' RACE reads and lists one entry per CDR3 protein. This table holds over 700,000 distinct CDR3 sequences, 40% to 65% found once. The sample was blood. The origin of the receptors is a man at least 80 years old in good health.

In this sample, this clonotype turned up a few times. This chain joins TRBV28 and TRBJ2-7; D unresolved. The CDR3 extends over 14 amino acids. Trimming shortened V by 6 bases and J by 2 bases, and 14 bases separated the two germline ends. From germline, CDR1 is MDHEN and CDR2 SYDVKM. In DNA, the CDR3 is TGTGCCAGCAGCCCTGGTAGACATCCCTACGAGCAGTACTTC. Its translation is CASSPGRHPYEQYF.

The CDR3 nucleotides are TGCGCCAGCAGCTCGAGACAGGGCCTCTCCTACGAGCAGTACTTC. This gives the protein CASSSRQGLSYEQYF. This rearrangement joins TRBV5-1 to TRBJ2-7, with TRBD1 matching over 7 bases. The germline V gene has CDR1 SGHRS and CDR2 YFSETQ. J was trimmed by 0 bases and V by 3 bases; bases with no gene match: 6. The CDR3 has 15 amino acids.

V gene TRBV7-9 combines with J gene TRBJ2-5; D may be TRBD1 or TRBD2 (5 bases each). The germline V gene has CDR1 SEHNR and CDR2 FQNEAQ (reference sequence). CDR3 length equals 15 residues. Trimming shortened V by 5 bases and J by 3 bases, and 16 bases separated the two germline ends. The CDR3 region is CASSGTGLGEETQYF. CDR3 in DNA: TGTGCCAGCAGCGGGACGGGGCTCGGGGAAGAGACCCAGTACTTC.

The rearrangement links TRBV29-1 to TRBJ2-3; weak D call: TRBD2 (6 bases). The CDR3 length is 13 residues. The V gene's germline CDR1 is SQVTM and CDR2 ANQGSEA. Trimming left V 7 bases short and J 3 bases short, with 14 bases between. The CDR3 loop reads CSGDGGHTDTQYF. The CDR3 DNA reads TGCAGCGGGGACGGGGGTCATACAGATACGCAGTATTTT.

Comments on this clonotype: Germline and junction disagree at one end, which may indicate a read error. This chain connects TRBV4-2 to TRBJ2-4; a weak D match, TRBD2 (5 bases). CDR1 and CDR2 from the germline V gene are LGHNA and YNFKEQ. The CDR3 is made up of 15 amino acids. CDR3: CASNQGTEGAYEQYF. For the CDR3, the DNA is TGTGCCAGCAACCAAGGTACTGAGGGAGCTTATGAGCAGTACTTC.

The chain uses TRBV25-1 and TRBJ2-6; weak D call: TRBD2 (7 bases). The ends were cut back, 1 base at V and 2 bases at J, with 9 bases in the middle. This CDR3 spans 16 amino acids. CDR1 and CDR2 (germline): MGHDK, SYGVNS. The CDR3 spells CASSEWGGAGANVLTF. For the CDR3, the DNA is TGTGCCAGCAGTGAATGGGGGGGCGCTGGGGCCAACGTCCTGACTTTC.

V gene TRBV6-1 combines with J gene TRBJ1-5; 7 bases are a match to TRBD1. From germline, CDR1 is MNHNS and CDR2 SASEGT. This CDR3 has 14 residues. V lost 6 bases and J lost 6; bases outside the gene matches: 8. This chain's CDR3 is CASSRRQGAQPQHF. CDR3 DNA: TGTGCCAGCAGCCGACGACAGGGCGCTCAGCCCCAGCATTTT.

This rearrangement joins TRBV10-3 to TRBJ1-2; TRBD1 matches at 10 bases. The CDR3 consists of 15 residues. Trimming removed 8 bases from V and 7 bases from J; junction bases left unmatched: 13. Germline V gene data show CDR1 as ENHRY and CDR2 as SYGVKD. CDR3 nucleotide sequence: TGTGCCATCGGGGGAGGGACAGGGGCCCTCCGTGGCTACACCTTC. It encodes CAIGGGTGALRGYTF.

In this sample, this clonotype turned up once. This CDR3 reads CASSAPGGVYNEQFF. The CDR3 nucleotides are TGTGCCAGCAGCGCCCCAGGGGGAGTCTACAATGAGCAGTTCTTC. V is TRBV11-1 and J is TRBJ2-1; the match to TRBD1 covers 7 bases. V was pared by 5 bases and J by 3 bases, with 7 bases of the junction left unmatched. The CDR3 loop spans 15 amino acids. Germline assignment: CDR1 SGHAT and CDR2 FQDESV (reference sequence).

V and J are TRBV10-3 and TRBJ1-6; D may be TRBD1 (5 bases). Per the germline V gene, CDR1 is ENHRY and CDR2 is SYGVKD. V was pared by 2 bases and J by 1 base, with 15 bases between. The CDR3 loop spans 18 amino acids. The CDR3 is CAISERQGQESYNSPLHF. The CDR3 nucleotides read TGTGCCATCAGTGAGCGGCAGGGTCAAGAATCCTATAATTCACCCCTCCACTTT.

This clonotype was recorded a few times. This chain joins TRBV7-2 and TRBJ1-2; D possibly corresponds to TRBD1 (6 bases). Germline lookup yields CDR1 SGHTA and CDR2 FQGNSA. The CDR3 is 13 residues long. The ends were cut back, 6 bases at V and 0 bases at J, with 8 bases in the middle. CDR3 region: CASRQGSNYGYTF. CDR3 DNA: TGTGCCAGCAGACAGGGATCTAACTATGGCTACACCTTC.

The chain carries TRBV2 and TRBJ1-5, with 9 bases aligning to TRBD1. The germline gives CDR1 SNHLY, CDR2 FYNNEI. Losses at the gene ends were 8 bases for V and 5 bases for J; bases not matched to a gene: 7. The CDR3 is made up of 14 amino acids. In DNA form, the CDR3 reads TGTGCCAGCGATCCGGGACAGGGTTATCAGCCCCAGCATTTT. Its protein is CASDPGQGYQPQHF.

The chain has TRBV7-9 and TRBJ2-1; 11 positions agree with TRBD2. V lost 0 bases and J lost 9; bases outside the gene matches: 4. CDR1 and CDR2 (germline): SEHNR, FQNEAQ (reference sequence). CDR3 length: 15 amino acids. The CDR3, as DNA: TGTGCCAGCAGCTTAGCGCTCCTAGCGGGAGGTGAGCAGTTCTTC. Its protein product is CASSLALLAGGEQFF.

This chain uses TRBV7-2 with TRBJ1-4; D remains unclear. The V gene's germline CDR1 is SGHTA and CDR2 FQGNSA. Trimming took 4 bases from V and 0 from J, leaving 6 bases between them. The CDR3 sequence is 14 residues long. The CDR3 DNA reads TGTGCCAGCAGCTCAAGTCCAACTAATGAAAAACTGTTTTTT. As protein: CASSSSPTNEKLFF.

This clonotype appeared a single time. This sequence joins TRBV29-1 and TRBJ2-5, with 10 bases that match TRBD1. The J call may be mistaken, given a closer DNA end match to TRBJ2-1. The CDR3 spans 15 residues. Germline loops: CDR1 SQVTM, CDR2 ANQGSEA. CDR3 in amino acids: CSVTDRGLLQETQFF. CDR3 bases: TGCAGCGTGACCGACAGGGGGCTTTTGCAAGAGACCCAGTTCTTC.

The CDR3 DNA is TGTGCCAGCAGCCAAAGACTAGCGGGAGGGAACAGAGACGCGTATTTT. Translation: CASSQRLAGGNRDAYF. This chain joins TRBV3-1 and TRBJ2-3, with 14 bases that match TRBD2. With 2 bases clipped from V and 14 bases from J, the junction kept 12 bases outside the gene matches. The CDR3 loop spans 16 amino acids. Germline loops: CDR1 LGHDT, CDR2 YNNKEL (reference sequence).

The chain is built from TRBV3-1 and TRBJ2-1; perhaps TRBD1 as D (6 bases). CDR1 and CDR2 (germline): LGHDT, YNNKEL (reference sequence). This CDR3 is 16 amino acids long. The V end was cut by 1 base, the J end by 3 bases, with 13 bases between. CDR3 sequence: CASSQGGQGLYNEQFF. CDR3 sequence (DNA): TGTGCCAGCAGCCAAGGTGGGCAGGGGCTCTACAATGAGCAGTTCTTC.

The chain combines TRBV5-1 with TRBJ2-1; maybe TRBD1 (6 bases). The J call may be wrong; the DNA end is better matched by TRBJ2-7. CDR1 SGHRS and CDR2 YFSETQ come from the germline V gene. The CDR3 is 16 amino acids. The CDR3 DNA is TGCGCCAGCAGCTTGGCCGGGACAAACTCCTACAATGAGCAGTACTTC. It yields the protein CASSLAGTNSYNEQYF.